The 3 T cell receptor beta chains given below trace back to one sample, sequenced in a study of T-cell memory formation after mild COVID-19. TCRdb processed the 5' RACE reads anew with MiXCR; each CDR3 protein has one entry. The sample has under 300,000 distinct CDR3 sequences, approximately 8.4% seen once. The specimen sequenced was PBMCs or a T cell subset sorted from them (not recorded which). The receptors come from a man younger than 30 who had mild COVID-19 (a few samples of this study predate the infection). Cell type and time point are not known.

This clonotype was detected ten times or more. The chain employs TRBV12-3 or TRBV12-4 and TRBJ1-2; the D gene is possibly TRBD1 (5 bases). This CDR3 comprises 13 residues. The V end was cut by 3 bases, the J end by 4 bases, with 9 bases between. CDR3 nucleotide sequence: TGTGCCAGCAGTTTTGGACAAACCTATGGCTACACCTTC. This sequence encodes CASSFGQTYGYTF.

This clonotype was observed many times. This chain joins TRBV5-1 and TRBJ1-2, with D tentatively TRBD1 (5 bases). The CDR3 loop spans 14 amino acids. CDR1 is SGHRS and CDR2 is YFSETQ in the germline V gene. With 4 bases removed from V and 4 bases from J, the gap between germline ends came to 14 bases. CDR3 in amino acids: CASSARDASYGYTF. The CDR3 nucleotides are TGCGCCAGCAGCGCGCGGGACGCTAGCTATGGCTACACCTTC.

The chain recombines TRBV2 with TRBJ2-1; possible D gene TRBD2, 6 bases. The germline V gene has CDR1 SNHLY and CDR2 FYNNEI. Trimming took off 4 bases at V and 5 bases at J, with 18 bases between the two ends. The CDR3 contains 16 residues. CDR3 sequence: CASSVRTGGDNNEQFF. In nucleotides, the CDR3 is TGTGCCAGCAGTGTACGGACTGGCGGGGATAACAATGAGCAGTTCTTC.